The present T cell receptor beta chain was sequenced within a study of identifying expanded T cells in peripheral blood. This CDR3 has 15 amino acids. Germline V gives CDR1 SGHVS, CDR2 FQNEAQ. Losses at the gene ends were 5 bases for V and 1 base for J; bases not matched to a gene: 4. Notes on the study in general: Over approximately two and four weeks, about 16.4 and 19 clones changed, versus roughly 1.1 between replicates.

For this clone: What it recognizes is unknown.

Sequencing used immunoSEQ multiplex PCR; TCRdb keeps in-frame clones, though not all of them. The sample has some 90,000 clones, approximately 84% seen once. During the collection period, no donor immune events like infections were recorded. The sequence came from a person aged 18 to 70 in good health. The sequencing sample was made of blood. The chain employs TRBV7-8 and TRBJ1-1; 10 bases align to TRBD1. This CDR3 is CASSIRQGANTEAFF. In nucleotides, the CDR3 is TGTGCCAGCAGCATACGACAGGGGGCGAACACTGAAGCTTTCTTT.